These 22 T cell receptor beta chains were sequenced from one sample in a study of T cell responses to AZD1222 COVID-19 vaccine. Generated by immunoSEQ multiplex PCR, the TCRdb table keeps only in-frame clones and is missing some. The table includes about 140,000 clones, 80% to 95% detected once. The sequencing used peripheral blood, collected on day 0 of MenACWY control vaccination. The receptors here all came from an adult in good health.

In its sample, this clone was seen a few times. The chain has TRBV24-1 and TRBJ1-2, with 8 nucleotides matching TRBD1. The V and J ends lost 3 bases and 3 bases, in that order; junction bases with no gene match: 2. The CDR3 is 14 residues long. Germline lookup yields CDR1 KGHDR and CDR2 SFDVKD. CDR3 sequence reads: CATSDKGQDYGYTF. In DNA, the CDR3 is TGTGCCACCAGTGATAAGGGACAGGACTATGGCTACACCTTC.

The chain employs TRBV4-2 and TRBJ1-3, with TRBD1 as a possible D gene (6 bases). The V and J ends lost 4 bases and 8 bases respectively, with 9 bases between them. The germline CDR1 and CDR2 sequences are LGHNA and YNFKEQ. The CDR3 totals 12 residues. The CDR3: CASSPGDDTIYF. The CDR3 DNA reads TGTGCCAGCAGCCCAGGGGATGACACCATATATTTT.

The chain uses TRBV6-5 and TRBJ2-7, with D possibly TRBD2 on 6 matching bases. Trimming cost V 0 bases and J 7 bases, with 16 bases left between them. The germline V gene encodes CDR1 MNHEY and CDR2 SVGAGI. This CDR3 spans 15 amino acids. For the CDR3, the DNA is TGTGCCAGCAGTTACTCGTGGGACTCCCCCGGGGAGCAGTACTTC. Its translation: CASSYSWDSPGEQYF.

The gene calls are TRBV7-2 and TRBJ1-4, with D possibly being TRBD1 (6 bases). V was trimmed by 1 base and J by 4 bases, leaving 7 bases between them. Germline V gene data show CDR1 as SGHTA and CDR2 as FQGNSA. The CDR3 extends over 14 amino acids. The CDR3 bases are TGTGCCAGCAGCTTAGACAGGGTTAATGAAAAACTGTTTTTT. Its translation is CASSLDRVNEKLFF. Using reference TRBV7-2 and TRBJ1-4 for the parts outside the CDR3, the full variable domain is GAGVSQSPSNKVTEKGKDVELRCDPISGHTALYWYRQSLGQGLEFLIYFQGNSAPDKSGLPSDRFSAERTGGSVSTLTIQRTQQEDSAVYLCASSLDRVNEKLFFGSGTQLSVL.

This chain joins TRBV5-1 and TRBJ2-2; 11 bases are a match to TRBD2. This CDR3 comprises 16 residues. Germline assignment: CDR1 SGHRS and CDR2 YFSETQ. The V gene end was trimmed by 4 bases and the J gene end by 4 bases; junction bases not matched to a gene: 6. The CDR3: CASSHHSGGATGELFF. The CDR3 DNA reads as TGCGCCAGCAGCCACCATAGCGGGGGGGCCACCGGGGAGCTGTTTTTT. The full variable domain, its missing parts supplied by reference TRBV5-1 and TRBJ2-2, is KAGVTQTPRYLIKTRGQQVTLSCSPISGHRSVSWYQQTPGQGLQFLFEYFSETQRNKGNFPGRFSGRQFSNSRSEMNVSTLELGDSALYLCASSHHSGGATGELFFGEGSRLTVL.

This chain connects TRBV28 to TRBJ2-5; possibly TRBD2 for D (5 bases). V lost 3 bases, J lost 5 bases, and 10 bases lay in between. Germline assignment: CDR1 MDHEN and CDR2 SYDVKM. The CDR3 extends over 13 amino acids. The CDR3 region is CASSLVGAETQYF. The CDR3 nucleotides are TGTGCCAGCAGTTTGGTGGGAGCTGAGACCCAGTACTTC.

This clone has a count of ten or more. The V and J genes are TRBV19 and TRBJ1-5; weak D call: TRBD1 (6 bases). The CDR3 consists of 15 residues. The V end lost 4 bases, the J end lost 5 bases, and 15 bases lay between the germline ends. CDR1 and CDR2 (germline): LNHDA, SQIVND (reference sequence). CDR3 protein: CASSNGDIFYQPQHF. In DNA, the CDR3 is TGTGCCAGTAGTAACGGGGACATTTTTTATCAGCCCCAGCATTTT. The variable domain in full, completed from reference TRBV19 and TRBJ1-5, reads DGGITQSPKYLFRKEGQNVTLSCEQNLNHDAMYWYRQDPGQGLRLIYYSQIVNDFQKGDIAEGYSVSREKKESFPLTVTSAQKNPTAFYLCASSNGDIFYQPQHFGDGTRLSIL.

The chain couples TRBV6-5 to TRBJ2-3; tentative D call: TRBD2 (5 bases). The CDR3 is 14 amino acids. Trimming stripped 8 bases from V and 2 bases from J, with 14 bases between. Germline V lookup: CDR1 MNHEY, CDR2 SVGAGI. The CDR3 loop is CASDSAYYTDTQYF. The CDR3 nucleotides are TGTGCCAGCGATAGCGCCTATTACACAGATACGCAGTATTTT.

This chain uses TRBV6-2 or TRBV6-3 with TRBJ1-1; D is ambiguous. Germline CDR1 and CDR2: MNHEY and SVGEGT. The CDR3 loop spans 14 amino acids. V lost 4 bases and J lost 1, with 10 bases in between. The CDR3 loop reads CASSFFTENTEAFF. In DNA, the CDR3 is TGTGCCAGCAGTTTCTTTACAGAGAACACTGAAGCTTTCTTT.

The chain carries TRBV12-3 or TRBV12-4 and TRBJ1-1; D ambiguous. The CDR3 totals 13 residues. The ends were cut back, 4 bases at V and 4 bases at J, with 10 bases in the middle. CDR3 region: CASSWTGSTEAFF. The CDR3 DNA reads as TGTGCCAGCAGTTGGACGGGGAGCACTGAAGCTTTCTTT.

This clone was recorded only once. V gene TRBV6-5 combines with J gene TRBJ1-1; no reliable D call. V was clipped by 0 bases and J by 5 bases, with 10 bases between them. Looked up from germline, CDR1 is MNHEY and CDR2 is SVGAGI. The length of the CDR3 is 14 residues. This CDR3 reads CASSYSIGETEAFF. The CDR3 DNA reads TGTGCCAGCAGTTACTCGATCGGAGAGACTGAAGCTTTCTTT.

This clone was counted once. The V call is TRBV27, the J call TRBJ1-5; possible D gene TRBD1, 5 bases. CDR1 is MNHEY and CDR2 is SMNVEV in the germline V gene (reference sequence). Trimming shortened V by 2 bases and J by 7 bases, and 12 bases separated the two germline ends. CDR3 length equals 14 residues. CDR3 bases: TGTGCCAGCAGTTTAGGGCGGGGGGGGCAGCCCCAGCATTTT. As protein: CASSLGRGGQPQHF.

This clone was detected only once. V is TRBV14 and J is TRBJ1-4; D uncertain. The CDR3 extends over 12 amino acids. Germline CDR1 reads SGHDN; CDR2 reads FVKESK. V lost 4 bases to trimming and J lost 4 bases, with 4 bases between them. CDR3 in amino acids: CASSRRNEKLFF. The CDR3 bases are TGTGCCAGCAGCCGCCGTAATGAAAAACTGTTTTTT.

This clone has a handful of counts. The gene calls are TRBV19 and TRBJ1-4; D unclear. Trimming shortened V by 3 bases and J by 8 bases, and 22 bases separated the two germline ends. Per the germline V gene, CDR1 is LNHDA and CDR2 is SQIVND (reference sequence). The CDR3 has 17 amino acids. The chain's CDR3 is CASSILGREAQREKLFF. The DNA of the CDR3 is TGTGCCAGTAGTATCCTTGGACGGGAAGCTCAGAGGGAAAAACTGTTTTTT.

The chain uses TRBV5-8 and TRBJ2-4; D not certain. The V end was cut by 5 bases, the J end by 3 bases, with 9 bases between. Looked up from germline, CDR1 is SGHTS and CDR2 is YDEGEE. The CDR3 is made up of 13 amino acids. The CDR3 loop reads CASRSRHKNIQYF. In DNA form, the CDR3 reads TGTGCCAGCAGGTCACGACACAAAAACATTCAGTACTTC. Combining the CDR3 with reference TRBV5-8 and TRBJ2-4 gives the whole variable domain EAGVTQSPTHLIKTRGQQATLRCSPISGHTSVYWYQQALGLGLQFLLWYDEGEERNRGNFPPRFSGRQFPNYSSELNVNALELEDSALYLCASRSRHKNIQYFGAGTRLSVL.

V usage is TRBV27 and J usage is TRBJ2-7, with TRBD2 identical over 8 bases. This CDR3 contains 16 residues. CDR1 and CDR2 (germline): MNHEY, SMNVEV (reference sequence). V shed 0 bases and J 9 bases; nucleotides not matched to a gene: 13. The DNA for the CDR3 is TGTGCCAGCAGTTTATCTAGGGGACTAGTCTTTTTCCCGCAGTACTTC. It yields the protein CASSLSRGLVFFPQYF.

V gene TRBV19 combines with J gene TRBJ1-1; maybe TRBD1 (5 bases). Trimming took off 6 bases at V and 4 bases at J, with 12 bases between the two ends. The CDR3 has 13 amino acids. CDR1 and CDR2 from the germline V gene are LNHDA and SQIVND (reference sequence). CDR3 nucleotides: TGTGCCAGTAGCCTCAGGGTCGGCACTGAAGCTTTCTTT. Amino acids: CASSLRVGTEAFF.

The chain joins TRBV27 to TRBJ1-6; TRBD1 agrees at 9 bases. V was pared by 4 bases and J by 0 bases, with 10 bases of the junction left unmatched. Germline CDR1 is MNHEY and CDR2 is SMNVEV (reference sequence). The CDR3 consists of 19 residues. The chain's CDR3 is CASSSTGTGRISYNSPLHF. DNA of the CDR3: TGTGCCAGCAGTTCCACCGGGACAGGGAGAATCTCCTATAATTCACCCCTCCACTTT.

This chain's CDR3 is CASSRTGEGQPQHF. Written as DNA, the CDR3 is TGCGCCAGCAGTCGGACAGGGGAAGGTCAGCCCCAGCATTTT. The chain joins TRBV5-1 to TRBJ1-5, with 9 positions matching TRBD1. The V and J ends lost 5 bases and 6 bases, in that order; junction bases with no gene match: 6. This CDR3 is 14 amino acids long. The germline gives CDR1 SGHRS, CDR2 YFSETQ.

The rearrangement joins TRBV6-1 to TRBJ2-5; D unclear. The V gene lost 3 bases and the J gene lost 1 base, with 15 bases spanning the gap. In germline, CDR1 is MNHNS, CDR2 SASEGT. The CDR3 covers 16 residues. The CDR3 sequence is CASSDLSKVFQETQYF. CDR3 sequence (DNA): TGTGCCAGCAGTGACCTGAGTAAGGTTTTCCAAGAGACCCAGTACTTC.

The CDR3 bases are TGTGCCAGCAGCGACCCTAGTTCTCTTGACCTAAACACCGGGGAGCTGTTTTTT. Residues: CASSDPSSLDLNTGELFF. The V call is TRBV9, the J call TRBJ2-2, with unresolved D. This CDR3 comprises 18 residues. The V gene's germline CDR1 is SGDLS and CDR2 YYNGEE. Trimming removed 3 bases from V and 2 bases from J, with 20 bases in between.

The rearrangement joins TRBV5-1 to TRBJ2-7; weak D call: TRBD1 (5 bases). CDR1 and CDR2 (germline): SGHRS, YFSETQ. This CDR3 is built from 15 residues. V was cut by 5 bases and J by 1 base, with 16 bases left in between. The CDR3 reads CASRTDSLGSYEQYF. CDR3 sequence (DNA): TGCGCCAGCAGAACCGACAGTCTAGGGTCCTACGAGCAGTACTTC.